The 6 T cell receptor beta chains reported below all come from one sample, sequenced in a study of shared clonotypes between healthy human individuals. Repertoires were generated with immunoSEQ multiplex PCR, while TCRdb's copy carries only in-frame clones and drops some. Here the sample spans approximately 350,000 clones, 96% being singletons. Material: memory CD8+ T cells sorted from blood. The subset denotes: CD45RO+ cells pooled with CCR7-negative TemRA cells. Receptors originate from a man aged 25 to 45 in good health.

The gene calls are TRBV29-1 and TRBJ1-1; no reliable D call. The CDR3 runs 13 residues. V lost 7 bases, J lost 2 bases, and 14 bases lay in between. Per germline, CDR1 SQVTM and CDR2 ANQGSEA. The CDR3 DNA reads TGCAGCGGGTGTAGGATACAAAACACTGAAGCTTTCTTT. Its protein is CSGCRIQNTEAFF.

V gene TRBV7-9 combines with J gene TRBJ1-2, with 8 bases fitting TRBD1. Trimming removed 5 bases from V and 0 bases from J; junction bases left unmatched: 14. This CDR3 contains 18 residues. From germline, CDR1 is SEHNR and CDR2 FQNEAQ (reference sequence). The CDR3 sequence: CASSPRRGDRRANYGYTF. CDR3 DNA: TGTGCCAGCAGCCCCCGTCGAGGGGACAGGAGAGCTAACTATGGCTACACCTTC. Filled out from reference TRBV7-9 and TRBJ1-2, the complete variable domain reads DTGVSQNPRHKITKRGQNVTFRCDPISEHNRLYWYRQTLGQGPEFLTYFQNEAQLEKSRLLSDRFSAERPKGSFSTLEIQRTEQGDSAMYLCASSPRRGDRRANYGYTFGSGTRLTVV.

The rearrangement uses TRBV5-5 and TRBJ2-7, with TRBD2 as a possible D gene (5 bases). The germline gives CDR1 SGHKS, CDR2 YYEKEE (reference sequence). The CDR3 has 12 amino acids. Trimming shortened V by 0 bases and J by 6 bases, and 7 bases separated the two germline ends. Written as DNA, the CDR3 is TGTGCCAGCAGCTTGGGAGGGCCCGAGCAGTACTTC. Protein product: CASSLGGPEQYF.

The chain links TRBV16 to TRBJ1-2; no clear D gene. The V end lost 4 bases, the J end lost 10 bases, and 10 bases lay between the germline ends. The length of the CDR3 is 11 residues. Germline CDR1 KGHSY, CDR2 FQNENV. CDR3 sequence (DNA): TGTGCCAGCAGCCCCCAAGGAGTCTACACCTTC. Amino acids: CASSPQGVYTF.

The chain carries TRBV7-9 and TRBJ2-1; 14 nucleotides line up with TRBD2. From germline, CDR1 is SEHNR and CDR2 FQNEAQ (reference sequence). CDR3 length: 16 amino acids. Trimming at V came to 1 base and at J to 5 bases, leaving 1 base not matched to a gene. CDR3 bases: TGTGCCAGCAGCTTAGTGGGACTAGCGGGGGACAATGAGCAGTTCTTC. It is translated as CASSLVGLAGDNEQFF.

About this clone: The CDR3 end shows no conserved phenylalanine or tryptophan, and so a read error is likely. It is unclear where the CDR3 begins or ends on the DNA, so no DNA is shown, and the CDR3 is as TCRdb lists it. This chain joins TRBV9 and TRBJ2-3; TRBD2 reflects the table's D call only, with no check against the DNA. The CDR3 totals 10 residues, both ends included. Germline lookup yields CDR1 SGDLS and CDR2 YYNGEE. The CDR3: CAKTGLEPPS.